The clone carrying this TCR beta chain has only one observation. The antigen is unknown. The repertoire was sequenced with immunoSEQ multiplex PCR; TCRdb's copy has only in-frame clones and lacks some. Of about 450,000 clones in the sample, approximately 89% were seen once. This sample stems from a study of Ad26.COV2.S vaccination and SARS-CoV-2 variants. About the study: Ad26.COV2.S shots went into the muscle once or twice, 56 days apart. Regarding the study as a whole: Comparable non-spike TCR breadth was observed in vaccine and placebo recipients.

Looked up from germline, CDR1 is SGHTA and CDR2 is FQGNSA. Deletions cut 1 base from V and 5 bases from J, with 7 bases between. CDR3 length: 13 residues. Treatment described: roughly 19 received Ad26.COV2.S at low or high dose, single or two shots; 5 received placebo; per-sample allocation not given. Sampling happened 63 days after the first vaccine or placebo injection. The sample consisted of peripheral blood, taken in a trial of Ad26.COV2.S vaccine versus placebo. The receptor's source is a person aged 18-60 years who received the Ad26.COV2.S COVID-19 vaccine or a placebo. This chain connects TRBV7-2 to TRBJ2-3; the D call may be TRBD1 or TRBD2 (5 bases each). The CDR3: CASSLVGEDTQYF. The CDR3 DNA reads TGTGCCAGCAGCTTAGTGGGGGAAGATACGCAGTATTTT.